The 3 T cell receptor beta chains below come from one sample, sequenced in a study of regulatory T cells in long-lasting Graves disease. Time point meaning: newly diagnosed GD, antithyroid drugs for less than 3 months. From RNA extracted from PBMCs, the TCR library was made. Construction of TCR beta libraries relied on iRepertoire HTBI primers and on Arm-PCR targeting CDR3 regions. TCRdb analysed the multiplex PCR reads with MiXCR anew, one entry per CDR3 protein. This table holds some 230,000 distinct CDR3 sequences, around 20% found once. The sample here was peripheral blood mononuclear cells (PBMCs), taken at new diagnosis, from a patient treated with antithyroid drugs. The receptors stem from a female donor with Graves disease.

This clonotype was recorded many times. This chain uses TRBV10-2 with TRBJ1-1; no clear D gene. Germline V gene lookup returns CDR1 WSHSY and CDR2 SAAADI. Trimming removed 6 bases at V and 1 base at J, with 12 bases between. The CDR3 sequence is 14 residues long. In DNA, the CDR3 is TGCGCCAGCAGCCTAGGTGGTCAGAACACTGAAGCTTTCTTT. Protein: CASSLGGQNTEAFF.

Concerning this clonotype: This probably arose from a read error, given a far larger clone one base away. As DNA, the CDR3 is TGTGCCTGGAGCAGAGGTGTCCCCTACGAGCAGTTCTTC. Its translation: CAWSRGVPYEQFF. J is TRBJ2-1 and V is TRBV30; D remains unclear. Germline CDR1 GTSNPN, CDR2 SVGIG (reference sequence). CDR3 length: 13 amino acids. Trimming took off 3 bases at V and 10 bases at J, with 16 bases between the two ends.

Many counts were recorded for this clonotype. The gene calls are TRBV20-1 and TRBJ2-2; 8 nucleotides align to TRBD2. Germline V gives CDR1 DFQATT, CDR2 SNEGSKA (reference sequence). Losses at the gene ends were 7 bases for V and 0 bases for J; bases not matched to a gene: 4. The CDR3 has 14 residues. The CDR3 nucleotides are TGCAGTGTCAGACTAGCGACGAACACCGGGGAGCTGTTTTTT. Protein: CSVRLATNTGELFF.